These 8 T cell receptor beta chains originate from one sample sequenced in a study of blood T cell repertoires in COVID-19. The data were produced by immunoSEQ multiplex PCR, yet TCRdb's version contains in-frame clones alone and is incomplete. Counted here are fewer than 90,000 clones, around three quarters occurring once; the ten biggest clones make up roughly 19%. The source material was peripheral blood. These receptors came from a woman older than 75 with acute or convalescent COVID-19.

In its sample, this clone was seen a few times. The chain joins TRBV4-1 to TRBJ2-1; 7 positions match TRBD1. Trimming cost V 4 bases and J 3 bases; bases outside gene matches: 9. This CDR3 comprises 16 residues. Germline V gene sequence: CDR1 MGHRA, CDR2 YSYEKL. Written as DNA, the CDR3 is TGCGCCAGCAGCCCGACAGGGACCATCATCTACAATGAGCAGTTCTTC. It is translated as CASSPTGTIIYNEQFF.

DNA for the CDR3: TGTGCCAGCAGCAACCACCCTTTCGAGGAGGATGGCTACACCTTC. It encodes CASSNHPFEEDGYTF. The chain has TRBV6-5 and TRBJ1-2, with D hard to call. Germline CDR1 and CDR2: MNHEY and SVGAGI. Between the trimmed V and J ends, which lost 6 bases and 6 bases, there was a span of 20 bases. The CDR3 has 15 residues.

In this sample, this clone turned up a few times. For the CDR3, the DNA is TGTGCCAGCACCAGACAGGGGTCCTACAATGAGCAGTTCTTC. Protein: CASTRQGSYNEQFF. The chain uses TRBV2 and TRBJ2-1; 8 bases map to TRBD1. The V gene end was trimmed by 7 bases and the J gene end by 1 base; junction bases not matched to a gene: 3. There are 14 residues in the CDR3. Germline V gives CDR1 SNHLY, CDR2 FYNNEI.

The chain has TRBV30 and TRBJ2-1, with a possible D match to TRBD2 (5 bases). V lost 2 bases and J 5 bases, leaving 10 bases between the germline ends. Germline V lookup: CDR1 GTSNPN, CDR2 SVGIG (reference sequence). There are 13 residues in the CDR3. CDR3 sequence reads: CAWSTGLHNEQFF. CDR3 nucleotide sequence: TGTGCCTGGAGTACCGGACTTCACAATGAGCAGTTCTTC.

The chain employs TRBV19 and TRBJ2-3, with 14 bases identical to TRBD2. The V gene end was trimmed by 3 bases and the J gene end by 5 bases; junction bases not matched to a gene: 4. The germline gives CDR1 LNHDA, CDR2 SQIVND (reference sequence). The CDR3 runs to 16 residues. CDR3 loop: CASSMGTSGGRDTQYF. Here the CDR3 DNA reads TGTGCCAGTAGTATGGGGACTAGCGGGGGACGAGATACGCAGTATTTT.

CDR3 residues: CASSQTRDRGDEKLFF. CDR3 in DNA: TGTGCCAGCAGCCAGACGAGGGACAGGGGGGATGAAAAACTGTTTTTT. The V call is TRBV7-9, the J call TRBJ1-4; 11 bases are a match to TRBD1. CDR1 is SEHNR and CDR2 is FQNEAQ in the germline V gene (reference sequence). This CDR3 has 16 residues. V was pared by 5 bases and J by 6 bases, with 8 bases of the junction left unmatched.

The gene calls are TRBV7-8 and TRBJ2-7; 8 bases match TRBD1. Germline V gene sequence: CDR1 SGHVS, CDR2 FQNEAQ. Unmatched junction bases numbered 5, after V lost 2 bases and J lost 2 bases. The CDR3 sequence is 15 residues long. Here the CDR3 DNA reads TGTGCCAGCAGCTTACTGGGGACAGGAGCCTACGAGCAGTACTTC. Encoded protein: CASSLLGTGAYEQYF.

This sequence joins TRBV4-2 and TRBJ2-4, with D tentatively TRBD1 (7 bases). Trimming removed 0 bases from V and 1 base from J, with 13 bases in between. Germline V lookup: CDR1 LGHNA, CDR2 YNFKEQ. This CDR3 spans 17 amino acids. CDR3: CASSQDRAGGAKNIQYF. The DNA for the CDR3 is TGTGCCAGCAGCCAAGATAGGGCAGGGGGGGCCAAAAACATTCAGTACTTC.